This is a list of T cell receptor beta chains from one sample in a study of siplizumab effects on memory and regulatory T cells. Sequenced by immunoSEQ multiplex PCR; TCRdb stores in-frame clones only, minus some. This table has tens of thousands of clones, roughly 96% appearing once. The sequenced sample was naive CD8+ T cells sorted from blood. The receptor source for this set is a human donor in good health. CDR3s include the opening cysteine and the closing phenylalanine or tryptophan. The D gene is left open where the match is weak. The listing skips clone size in some rows; elsewhere it reads once, few, many or a size class.

j_gene,v_gene,d_gene,abundance,CDR3nt,CDR3aa
TRBJ2-1,TRBV19,-,-,TGTGCCAGTATCGGGGGCAATGAGCAGTTCTTC,CASIGGNEQFF
TRBJ1-2,TRBV15,-,-,TGTGCCACCAGCAGAGATTGGGAGGACCCCGGATCTTCTTACACCTTC,CATSRDWEDPGSSYTF
TRBJ1-1,TRBV7-9,-,-,TGTGCCAGCAGCCCACAGGGATCTTCGAACACTGAAGCTTTCTTT,CASSPQGSSNTEAFF
TRBJ2-3,TRBV6-1,TRBD2,-,TGTGCCAGCAGTGGACTAGCGGGGGGGCCAGATACGCAGTATTTT,CASSGLAGGPDTQYF
TRBJ2-7,TRBV7-3,-,-,TGTGCCAGCAGCTTATACCCCCTAGCGGGGACAGGCTACGAGCAGTACTTC,CASSLYPLAGTGYEQYF
TRBJ2-1,TRBV19,-,-,TGTGCCAGTAGTATCACCCCCGGTAGCAATGAGCAGTTCTTC,CASSITPGSNEQFF
TRBJ1-1,TRBV9,-,-,TGTGCCAGCAGCGTAGACGGTGCGAACACTGAAGCTTTCTTT,CASSVDGANTEAFF
TRBJ1-2,TRBV21-1,-,-,TGTGCCAGCAGCCGGCGACTGATCTATGGCTACACCTTC,CASSRRLIYGYTF
TRBJ1-2,TRBV27,-,-,TGTACCAGCACGAGTAGTGGCTACACCTTC,CTSTSSGYTF
TRBJ2-3,TRBV29-1,-,-,TGCAGCCCGGTCTGGGGGGGCACAGATACGCAGTATTTT,CSPVWGGTDTQYF
TRBJ2-7,TRBV29-1,TRBD2,-,TGCAGCGCCGAATGGGAGGGTGGGGGCTACGAGCAGTACTTC,CSAEWEGGGYEQYF
TRBJ2-2,TRBV27,-,-,TGTGCCAGCACCACCCCGGTTGGCACCGGGGAGCTGTTTTTT,CASTTPVGTGELFF
TRBJ2-7,TRBV27,-,-,TGTGCCACCGCCGTGCCGGGGTTCCCCTACGAGCAGTACTTC,CATAVPGFPYEQYF
TRBJ1-2,TRBV4-1,-,-,TGCGCCAGCAGCCAAGCCCACCCCATGGGAGCTTATGGCTACACCTTC,CASSQAHPMGAYGYTF
TRBJ2-2,TRBV5-1,TRBD2,once,TGCGCCAGCAGCTTCAGCGGGGGGTCCCCCGGGGAGCTGTTTTTT,CASSFSGGSPGELFF
TRBJ1-2,TRBV7-3,-,-,TGTGCCAGCAGCGAAGGACTTGGTCCTAACTATGGCTACACCTTC,CASSEGLGPNYGYTF
TRBJ2-7,TRBV5-1,-,-,TGCGCCAGCAGCTTGACAGGGCGGACCTACGAGCAGTACTTC,CASSLTGRTYEQYF
TRBJ1-2,TRBV5-4,TRBD1,-,TGTGCCAGCAGCTTCGGACAGGTCTCCTATGGCTACACCTTC,CASSFGQVSYGYTF
TRBJ2-7,TRBV27,-,-,TGTGCCAGCAGTTACGAGCAGTACTTC,CASSYEQYF
TRBJ2-3,TRBV9,TRBD2,-,TGTGCCAGCAGCACTAGCGGGGGGCTGTATTTT,CASSTSGGLYF
TRBJ1-1,TRBV7-6,-,-,TGTGCCAGCACCTCTTTGAACACTGAAGCTTTCTTT,CASTSLNTEAFF
TRBJ2-7,TRBV7-2,TRBD1,-,TGTGCCAGCAGCTTAGAGGACAGGCTTCCGAATGAGTACGAGCAGTACTTC,CASSLEDRLPNEYEQYF
TRBJ1-3,TRBV4-1,TRBD1,-,TGCGCCAGCAGCCTTGGGACAGGCTCTGGAAACACCATATATTTT,CASSLGTGSGNTIYF
TRBJ1-2,TRBV5-1,-,-,TGCGCCAGCAGCTTCAGCTCCAACTATGGCTACACCTTC,CASSFSSNYGYTF
TRBJ1-6,TRBV4-1,-,-,TGCGCCAGCAGCCCACAGACCGCTTCAGATTCACCCCTCCACTTT,CASSPQTASDSPLHF
TRBJ1-2,TRBV6-1,TRBD1,-,TGTGCCACCTGGGACAGTAACTATGGCTACACCTTC,CATWDSNYGYTF
TRBJ2-2,TRBV5-1,-,-,TGCGCCAGCAGCTTGGTGGTAGATAACACCGGGGAGCTGTTTTTT,CASSLVVDNTGELFF
TRBJ1-2,TRBV7-9,-,-,TGTGCCAGCAGCTTAATGAGCCAGGGAATGGAGGGCTACACCTTC,CASSLMSQGMEGYTF
TRBJ2-5,TRBV11-2,-,-,TGTGCCAGCAGCTTCACTACAGAGACCCAGTACTTC,CASSFTTETQYF
TRBJ1-5,TRBV15,-,-,TGTGCCACCAGCAGAGATAAGGCAAGCAATCAGCCCCAGCATTTT,CATSRDKASNQPQHF
TRBJ1-5,TRBV19,-,-,TGTGCCAGTGAAGACACAGGGCTCCAGCCCCAGCATTTT,CASEDTGLQPQHF
TRBJ1-2,TRBV9,-,-,TGTGCCAGCAGCCCTACCCGGGGGGGGGCCCTCTATGGCTACACCTTC,CASSPTRGGALYGYTF
TRBJ2-2,TRBV9,-,-,TGTGCCAGCAGCGTAGGGTCGGCCGACACCGGGGAGCTGTTTTTT,CASSVGSADTGELFF
TRBJ2-7,TRBV5-6,-,-,TGTGCCAGCAGCTTGGTATCAGGGGATTCGGCCTACGAGCAGTACTTC,CASSLVSGDSAYEQYF
TRBJ2-7,TRBV19,-,-,TGTGCCAGTAGTATAGCAGGCAGGGACTACGAGCAGTACTTC,CASSIAGRDYEQYF
TRBJ1-2,TRBV9,-,-,TGTGCCAGCAGCGTAGGCTCAGGGAGTAACTATGGCTACACCTTC,CASSVGSGSNYGYTF
TRBJ2-3,TRBV29-1,TRBD1,-,TGCAGCGTTGAAGGGACAGGGGGATGGGATACGCAGTATTTT,CSVEGTGGWDTQYF
TRBJ2-7,TRBV5-6,-,-,TGTGCCAGCAGCTTGTTAGTGGTGACAAGCTCCTACGAGCAGTACTTC,CASSLLVVTSSYEQYF
TRBJ1-3,TRBV7-6,-,-,TGTGCCAGCAGTTCCAGTTTGGTCTCTGGAAACACCATATATTTT,CASSSSLVSGNTIYF
TRBJ2-7,TRBV29-1,-,-,TGCAGCGCTCTGGGACCGTACTACGAGCAGTACTTC,CSALGPYYEQYF
TRBJ2-1,TRBV19,-,-,TGTGCCAGTAGCGCTAGTCATCACAATGAGCAGTTCTTC,CASSASHHNEQFF
TRBJ2-2,TRBV6-5,TRBD1,-,TGTGCCTGCACAGGGGGCACCGGGGAGCTGTTTTTT,CACTGGTGELFF
TRBJ1-3,TRBV11-2,-,-,TGTGCCAGCAGCTTCAATAGACACGACTACTCTGGAAACACCATATATTTT,CASSFNRHDYSGNTIYF